The 27 T cell receptor beta chains in this list originate from one sample, sequenced in a study of CD8+CD57+ T cells in acquired aplastic anemia. Both TCR beta VDJ combination and CDR3 sequence profiling were carried out. Genomic DNA was the template for this profiling. TCRdb ran MiXCR on the reads and lists one entry per CDR3 protein. Of 250,000 to 350,000 distinct CDR3 sequences in the sample, roughly half were seen once. Sequencing was carried out using sorted CD4+, CD8+, or CD8+CD57+ T cells (not recorded which) from PBMCs. The receptor set was obtained from a human donor with severe aplastic anemia or a healthy control (not recorded which).

On this clonotype: Germline is not matched at one junction end, which may reflect a read error. The gene calls are TRBV7-9 and TRBJ2-1; TRBD2 agrees at 7 bases. Germline V gene lookup returns CDR1 SEHNR and CDR2 FQNEAQ (reference sequence). The CDR3 is 12 residues long. The chain's CDR3 is CASSLAETEQFF. CDR3 DNA sequence: TGTGCCAGCAGCCTAGCGGAAACTGAGCAGTTCTTC.

DNA for the CDR3: TGTGCCAGCAGCGTTAGCGGGCTTATTAGCACAGATACGCAGTATTTT. Protein: CASSVSGLISTDTQYF. The chain carries TRBV7-2 and TRBJ2-3, with TRBD2 matching 7 bases. Germline values: CDR1 SGHTA, CDR2 FQGNSA. CDR3 length: 16 residues. J gave up 0 bases and V 5 bases, and 8 bases lay outside the gene matches.

On this clonotype: A much larger clone sits a single nucleotide away, making a read error possible. The CDR3 does not end in the conserved phenylalanine or tryptophan, so this is likely a read error. V usage is TRBV7-2 and J usage is TRBJ1-3; a weak D match, TRBD1 (5 bases). V was pared by 4 bases and J by 3 bases, with 16 bases between. CDR3 length equals 16 residues. CDR1 and CDR2 from the germline V gene are SGHTA and FQGNSA. CDR3 in amino acids: CASSWGMPGGGNTIYC. The CDR3 region has the DNA TGTGCCAGCAGCTGGGGGATGCCAGGAGGTGGAAACACCATATATTGT.

V and J are TRBV2 and TRBJ2-5; D might be TRBD2 (6 bases). Per germline, CDR1 SNHLY and CDR2 FYNNEI. The CDR3 has 16 residues. Trimming left V 3 bases short and J 2 bases short, with 16 bases between. The CDR3 region is CASSDLRLVGQETQYF. Written as DNA, the CDR3 is TGTGCCAGCAGTGATCTACGACTAGTGGGTCAAGAGACCCAGTACTTC.

The chain couples TRBV2 to TRBJ2-5; 8 bases match TRBD2. With 8 bases clipped from V and 4 bases from J, the junction kept 12 bases outside the gene matches. Germline V gene sequence: CDR1 SNHLY, CDR2 FYNNEI. This CDR3 comprises 15 residues. CDR3 region: CASWDPGGPGETQYF. The CDR3, as DNA: TGTGCCAGCTGGGACCCGGGAGGGCCAGGAGAGACCCAGTACTTC.

The chain has TRBV19 and TRBJ2-2; TRBD2 matches 10 bases. The CDR3 is 15 amino acids. The germline V gene encodes CDR1 LNHDA and CDR2 SQIVND (reference sequence). With 7 bases clipped from V and 7 bases from J, the junction kept 9 bases outside the gene matches. The CDR3 here is CASIIAGGFGGELFF. DNA for the CDR3: TGTGCCAGTATCATAGCGGGAGGATTTGGCGGGGAGCTGTTTTTT.

V and J are TRBV11-1 and TRBJ2-3; TRBD2 agrees at 8 bases. Looked up from germline, CDR1 is SGHAT and CDR2 is FQDESV (reference sequence). The CDR3 runs to 17 residues. The J segment lost 4 bases and the V segment lost 1 base, leaving 10 bases of the junction unmatched. The CDR3 spells CASSLVCGRPPADTQYF. DNA for the CDR3: TGTGCCAGCAGCTTAGTTTGCGGGAGGCCCCCGGCAGATACGCAGTATTTT.

Regarding this clonotype: The junction does not match germline at one end; this may be a read error. The J gene is TRBJ2-7, the V gene TRBV7-7, with 12 bases aligning to TRBD1. Germline CDR1 SSHAT, CDR2 FNYEAQ (reference sequence). This CDR3 has 15 residues. The CDR3 here is CASSPGTGGTYEQYF. As DNA, the CDR3 is TGTGCTAGCAGTCCCGGGACAGGGGGCACGTACGAGCAGTACTTC.

This clonotype was observed at least ten times. The V call is TRBV6-9, the J call TRBJ1-2; TRBD1 is a possible D gene (5 bases). Trimming took 7 bases from V and 2 from J, leaving 14 bases between them. The CDR3 has 14 residues. Germline CDR1 and CDR2: MNHGY and SVAAGI. The CDR3 nucleotides are TGTGCCAGCAACGGGGGGGTCATAAACTATGGCTACACCTTC. Protein product: CASNGGVINYGYTF.

The rearrangement links TRBV29-1 to TRBJ2-1; the match to TRBD2 covers 9 bases. The CDR3 is 13 residues long. Looked up from germline, CDR1 is SQVTM and CDR2 is ANQGSEA. V was pared by 4 bases and J by 7 bases, with 5 bases of the junction left unmatched. This CDR3 is CSVGFSGGNEQFF. The CDR3 DNA sequence: TGCAGCGTTGGTTTTAGCGGGGGAAATGAGCAGTTCTTC.

The J gene is TRBJ2-5, the V gene TRBV7-2, with D hard to call. Near its end, the DNA agrees better with TRBJ2-1, so the J call may be wrong. Germline V gives CDR1 SGHTA, CDR2 FQGNSA. The CDR3 has 15 amino acids. The CDR3 nucleotides are TGTGCCAGCAGCTTAGCGGTGGGCAACTACAATGAGCAGTTCTTC. It translates to CASSLAVGNYNEQFF.

V usage is TRBV7-2 and J usage is TRBJ2-2, with D tentatively TRBD1 (6 bases). Germline loops: CDR1 SGHTA, CDR2 FQGNSA. The CDR3 loop spans 13 amino acids. Trimming took off 3 bases at V and 9 bases at J, with 11 bases between the two ends. CDR3 in amino acids: CASSLLQGRELFF. DNA for the CDR3: TGTGCCAGCAGCTTGCTACAGGGCCGGGAGCTGTTTTTT.

The chain recombines TRBV10-3 with TRBJ2-3; tentatively, D is TRBD1 or TRBD2 (5 bases each). Germline CDR1 is ENHRY and CDR2 is SYGVKD. CDR3 length equals 13 residues. Deletions cut 4 bases from V and 6 bases from J, with 11 bases between. In nucleotides, the CDR3 is TGTGCCATCAGTGGGGACCCAACGGATACGCAGTATTTT. Amino acids: CAISGDPTDTQYF.

As DNA, the CDR3 is TGTGCCATCAGCGGGGGAACCGGGGAGCTGTTTTTT. This gives the protein CAISGGTGELFF. V and J are TRBV10-3 and TRBJ2-2; TRBD2 is a possible D gene (6 bases). The germline gives CDR1 ENHRY, CDR2 SYGVKD. The CDR3 length is 12 residues. The V end lost 6 bases, the J end lost 5 bases, and 7 bases lay between the germline ends.

J is TRBJ2-3 and V is TRBV19, with 7 nucleotides matching TRBD2. CDR3 length equals 15 residues. The V gene end was trimmed by 3 bases and the J gene end by 1 base; junction bases not matched to a gene: 4. The germline V gene encodes CDR1 LNHDA and CDR2 SQIVND (reference sequence). DNA of the CDR3: TGTGCCAGTAGTATGGGGGGAGGGGGCACAGATACGCAGTATTTT. Amino acid sequence: CASSMGGGGTDTQYF.

V is TRBV20-1 and J is TRBJ1-5; possibly TRBD1 for D (5 bases). V was cut by 2 bases and J by 5 bases, with 19 bases left in between. This CDR3 contains 16 residues. Germline CDR1 reads DFQATT; CDR2 reads SNEGSKA (reference sequence). CDR3 region: CSARPTRGYRDQPQHF. The CDR3 coding sequence is TGCAGTGCTAGACCAACGAGGGGTTATCGCGATCAGCCCCAGCATTTT.

Many counts were recorded for this clonotype. This sequence joins TRBV6-5 and TRBJ1-5; D is undetermined. This CDR3 is built from 16 residues. V lost 2 bases, J lost 0 bases, and 11 bases lay in between. CDR1 is MNHEY, CDR2 SVGAGI, per germline. Here the CDR3 reads CASSYGSPDSNQPQHF. In nucleotides, the CDR3 is TGTGCCAGCAGTTACGGAAGTCCAGATAGCAATCAGCCCCAGCATTTT.

This clonotype came up many times. This chain uses TRBV19 with TRBJ2-7, with a weak D call TRBD2 (5 bases). The V gene lost 1 base and the J gene lost 1 base, with 11 bases spanning the gap. Looked up from germline, CDR1 is LNHDA and CDR2 is SQIVND (reference sequence). There are 15 residues in the CDR3. The CDR3 sequence is CASSIVAGKSYEQYF. CDR3 nucleotide sequence: TGTGCCAGTAGTATAGTGGCCGGGAAGTCCTACGAGCAGTACTTC.

A word on this clonotype: The junction departs from germline at one end; a sequencing error may be responsible. The V call is TRBV9, the J call TRBJ1-3; no definite D call. Germline V CDR1 and CDR2: SGDLS, YYNGEE. The CDR3 has 14 residues. CDR3 in DNA: TGTGCCAGCAGCGTAGAGGGCTCTGGAAACATCATATATTTT. Its protein product is CASSVEGSGNIIYF. The full variable domain, rest sourced from reference TRBV9 and TRBJ1-3, is DSGVTQTPKHLITATGQRVTLRCSPRSGDLSVYWYQQSLDQGLQFLIQYYNGEERAKGNILERFSAQQFPDLHSELNLSSLELGDSALYFCASSVEGSGNIIYFGEGSWLTVV.

This clonotype occurred many times. The chain is built from TRBV9 and TRBJ1-4; 9 nucleotides match TRBD1. The CDR3 loop spans 18 amino acids. V lost 0 bases to trimming and J lost 2 bases; unmatched junction nucleotides: 8. Per the germline V gene, CDR1 is SGDLS and CDR2 is YYNGEE. In DNA form, the CDR3 reads TGTGCCAGCAGCGTAGGCACAGGGGGCTTTGCGACTAATGAAAAACTGTTTTTT. It specifies CASSVGTGGFATNEKLFF.

The chain links TRBV12-3 or TRBV12-4 to TRBJ2-7; TRBD1 might be the D (6 bases). The CDR3 runs 13 residues. V lost 7 bases, J lost 3 bases, and 13 bases lay in between. The CDR3 coding sequence is TGTGCCAGCACTATGGGACATAGCTACGAGCAGTACTTC. Translation gives CASTMGHSYEQYF.

The CDR3 loop is CASSSPLRVGANVLTF. DNA for the CDR3: TGTGCCAGCAGTTCCCCACTCAGGGTTGGGGCCAACGTCCTGACTTTC. The J gene is TRBJ2-6, the V gene TRBV7-3, with D perhaps TRBD1 (5 bases). Looked up from germline, CDR1 is SGHTA and CDR2 is FQGTGA. The length of the CDR3 is 16 residues. Trimming removed 6 bases at V and 3 bases at J, with 15 bases between.

The chain joins TRBV20-1 to TRBJ2-7; 9 nucleotides agree with TRBD2. V was clipped by 2 bases and J by 0 bases; unmatched bases: 8. The CDR3 spans 16 residues. Germline CDR1 and CDR2: DFQATT and SNEGSKA (reference sequence). The CDR3 DNA sequence: TGCAGTGCTAGACCCCTCTTAGCGGGAGACTCCTACGAGCAGTACTTC. It yields the protein CSARPLLAGDSYEQYF.

The V gene is TRBV4-1, the J gene TRBJ1-5, with 8 nucleotides matching TRBD1. V lost 0 bases and J lost 6; bases outside the gene matches: 7. The V gene's germline CDR1 is MGHRA and CDR2 YSYEKL. CDR3 size: 16 residues. In nucleotides, the CDR3 is TGCGCCAGCAGCCAAGAACCCCCAGGGGGCGGTCAGCCCCAGCATTTT. Translated, it gives CASSQEPPGGGQPQHF.

V gene TRBV7-9 combines with J gene TRBJ2-2, with D unclear. Germline V CDR1 and CDR2: SEHNR, FQNEAQ (reference sequence). The CDR3 has 11 amino acids. V lost 5 bases, J lost 11 bases, and 9 bases lay in between. CDR3 in DNA: TGTGCCAGCAGCCCCTTAGGAGAGCTGTTTTTT. It encodes CASSPLGELFF.

The chain is built from TRBV29-1 and TRBJ1-1, with D possibly TRBD1 on 6 matching bases. The V end was cut by 8 bases, the J end by 5 bases, with 12 bases between. Per the germline V gene, CDR1 is SQVTM and CDR2 is ANQGSEA. The CDR3 spans 11 residues. CDR3 sequence (DNA): TGCAGCCCATGGGGGGCAACTGAAGCTTTCTTT. It encodes CSPWGATEAFF.

This clonotype was observed at least ten times. The V call is TRBV18, the J call TRBJ1-1, with D unclear. CDR1 is KGHSH, CDR2 LQKENI, per germline. This CDR3 has 14 residues. With 2 bases removed from V and 0 bases from J, the gap between germline ends came to 7 bases. For the CDR3, the DNA is TGTGCCAGCTCACCATCGAAAGTGAACACTGAAGCTTTCTTT. Translating gives CASSPSKVNTEAFF. Drawing the rest from reference TRBV18 and TRBJ1-1, the complete variable domain is NAGVMQNPRHLVRRRGQEARLRCSPMKGHSHVYWYRQLPEEGLKFMVYLQKENIIDESGMPKERFSAEFPKEGPSILRIQQVVRGDSAAYFCASSPSKVNTEAFFGQGTRLTVV.